This TCR beta chain was sequenced for a study of human T cells and chemical hapten exposure. This clonotype has only a few counts. Library construction involved attaching unique molecular identifiers to individual cDNA molecules, which allowed quantitative, reproducible TCR counting. Authors' processing steps: Sequenced samples showed a median of approximately 96,000 TCRs each, with counts running from around 25,000 to 690,000. MiXCR, applied by TCRdb to the RACE reads, yields one record per CDR3 protein. Here the V and J calls rest on TCRdb's processing, not on the authors' analysis. The data contain 65,000 to 95,000 distinct CDR3 sequences, roughly 7.9% of them seen just once; the ten biggest clones take up roughly 1.5%. Trimming removed 6 bases from V and 5 bases from J, with 9 bases in between. The V gene's germline CDR1 is SNHLY and CDR2 FYNNEI. This CDR3 has 12 residues. Time point noted: healthy volunteer bleed at 6 weeks. Extraction of total RNA was performed on unfractionated whole blood.

The V call is TRBV2, the J call TRBJ2-3; D unresolved. The sequenced sample consisted of whole blood. The receptor comes from a female donor in good health. Some clones in this sample may be carry-over from other donors' samples. CDR3 nucleotide sequence: TGTGCCAGCAGCCCCAACGTAGATACGCAGTATTTT. Protein sequence: CASSPNVDTQYF.